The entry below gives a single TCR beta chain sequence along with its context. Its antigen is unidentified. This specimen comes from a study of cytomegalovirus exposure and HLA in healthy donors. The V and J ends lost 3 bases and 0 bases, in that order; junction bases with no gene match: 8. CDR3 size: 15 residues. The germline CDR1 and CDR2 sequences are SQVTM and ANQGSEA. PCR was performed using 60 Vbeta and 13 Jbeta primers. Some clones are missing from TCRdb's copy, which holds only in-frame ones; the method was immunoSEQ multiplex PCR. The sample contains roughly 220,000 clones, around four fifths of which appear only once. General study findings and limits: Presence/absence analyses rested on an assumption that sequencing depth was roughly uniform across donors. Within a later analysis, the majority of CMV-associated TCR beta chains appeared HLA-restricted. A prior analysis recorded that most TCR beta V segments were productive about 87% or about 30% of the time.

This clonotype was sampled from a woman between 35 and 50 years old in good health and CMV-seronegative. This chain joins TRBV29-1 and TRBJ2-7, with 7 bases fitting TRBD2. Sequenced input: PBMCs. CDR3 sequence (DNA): TGCAGCGTTGAGGAGTTAAGCGGGACCTCCTACGAGCAGTACTTC. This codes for CSVEELSGTSYEQYF.